Listed here are 14 T cell receptor beta chains from one sample, sequenced in a study of Graves' ophthalmopathy and Graves' hyperthyroidism (dated by TCRdb to the late 2010s). Instrument used: Illumina HiSeq 2000. For repertoire sequencing, TCR beta CDR3 regions were amplified from RNA transcripts. HTBI primers and the Qiagen OneStep RT-PCR kit were used in a first-round RT-PCR, which was followed by a second-round multiplex PCR, size selection and purification. The public reads were reanalyzed by TCRdb: fastp trimming at Q25, MiXCR alignment, in-frame beta chains only. CDR3 protein duplicates are merged, each entry listing the most common genes and DNA. Counted in this sample were a few hundred thousand distinct CDR3 sequences; 20% to 25% of them appeared once. Of the sample, under 3% is held by the ten largest clones. Source material: peripheral blood. The origin of the receptors is a woman aged 18-35 years with stable Graves' hyperthyroidism. Donor details come from another sample of the same person, matched by shared clones.

The V and J genes are TRBV28 and TRBJ2-7; 7 nucleotides align to TRBD2. Germline V gene lookup returns CDR1 MDHEN and CDR2 SYDVKM. The junction had 4 bases not matched to a gene; V was cut back by 4 bases and J by 1 base. This CDR3 has 14 residues. The CDR3 DNA reads as TGTGCCAGCAGTTGGAGCGGGAAGTCCTACGAGCAGTACTTC. Translated: CASSWSGKSYEQYF.

This clonotype was counted only a few times. The J gene is TRBJ2-5, the V gene TRBV9; D remains unclear. V lost 1 base, J lost 2 bases, and 15 bases lay in between. The CDR3 loop spans 16 amino acids. The V gene's germline CDR1 is SGDLS and CDR2 YYNGEE. The CDR3 DNA is TGTGCCAGCAGCGTAACCCCATTAGTGTTTCAAGAGACCCAGTACTTC. Translated, it gives CASSVTPLVFQETQYF.

The rearrangement links TRBV6-1 to TRBJ1-1; 9 nucleotides align to TRBD1. The CDR3 runs to 13 residues. Trimming took 6 bases from V and 3 from J; bases not matched to a gene: 2. Germline V lookup: CDR1 MNHNS, CDR2 SASEGT. This CDR3 is CASRQGADTEAFF. CDR3 sequence (DNA): TGTGCCAGCAGACAGGGGGCTGACACTGAAGCTTTCTTT.

This clonotype appeared many times. The V gene is TRBV27, the J gene TRBJ2-2, with TRBD1 matching 10 bases. Germline lookup yields CDR1 MNHEY and CDR2 SMNVEV (reference sequence). The CDR3 contains 18 residues. Trimming removed 10 bases from V and 0 bases from J; junction bases left unmatched: 14. CDR3 in DNA: TGTGCCACGAGCAGGACAGGGGGTTTTCAGACGAACACCGGGGAGCTGTTTTTT. The encoded protein is CATSRTGGFQTNTGELFF.

The chain employs TRBV12-3 or TRBV12-4 and TRBJ2-3; weak D call: TRBD1 (7 bases). V shed 7 bases and J shed 4 bases, with 27 bases lying between them. This CDR3 contains 18 residues. CDR3 protein: CASTSVPTDREAPDTQYF. As DNA, the CDR3 is TGTGCCAGCACTTCAGTCCCCACCGACAGGGAGGCCCCAGATACGCAGTATTTT.

This clonotype appeared a few times. The chain is built from TRBV12-3 or TRBV12-4 and TRBJ2-7; 7 positions agree with TRBD1. The CDR3 is made up of 15 amino acids. V lost 5 bases, J lost 3 bases, and 10 bases stayed unmatched. CDR3 in amino acids: CASSPHRQGNYEQYF. The CDR3, as DNA: TGTGCCAGCAGTCCACACAGACAGGGAAACTACGAGCAGTACTTC.

The table lists this clonotype with many counts. The rearrangement uses TRBV11-1 and TRBJ2-7, with 9 bases fitting TRBD2. Per germline, CDR1 SGHAT and CDR2 FQDESV (reference sequence). This CDR3 comprises 17 residues. The trim removed 5 bases at V and 2 bases at J, leaving 13 bases unmatched. Here the CDR3 reads CASSPKTSGQRAYEQYF. The CDR3 DNA reads TGTGCCAGCAGCCCGAAGACTAGCGGCCAGAGAGCCTACGAGCAGTACTTC. Using reference TRBV11-1 and TRBJ2-7 for the parts outside the CDR3, the full variable domain is EAEVAQSPRYKITEKSQAVAFWCDPISGHATLYWYRQILGQGPELLVQFQDESVVDDSQLPKDRFSAERLKGVDSTLKIQPAELGDSAMYLCASSPKTSGQRAYEQYFGPGTRLTVT.

This clonotype was seen more than once but under ten times. The chain has TRBV29-1 and TRBJ1-2, with 7 bases identical to TRBD1. CDR3 length: 16 amino acids. The germline V gene encodes CDR1 SQVTM and CDR2 ANQGSEA. After removal of 6 bases from V and 5 bases from J, the junction contained 18 bases not matched to a gene. The CDR3 is CSVLSLSTGTGYGYTF. Written as DNA, the CDR3 is TGCAGCGTCCTATCACTATCGACAGGGACGGGGTATGGCTACACCTTC.

This clonotype was picked up many times. V and J are TRBV6-2 or TRBV6-3 and TRBJ1-1, with D possibly matching TRBD1 (5 bases). Trimming removed 2 bases from V and 6 bases from J, with 10 bases in between. Germline CDR1 is MNHEY and CDR2 is SVGEGT. This CDR3 has 13 amino acids. The chain's CDR3 is CASSYARAAEAFF. The CDR3 DNA follows: TGTGCCAGCAGTTACGCCAGGGCCGCTGAAGCTTTCTTT.

The sample holds many counts of this clonotype. V is TRBV11-2 and J is TRBJ1-2; D may be TRBD1 (5 bases). CDR1 SGHAT and CDR2 FQNNGV come from the germline V gene. Trimming removed 1 base from V and 6 bases from J, with 9 bases in between. The CDR3 has 13 residues. The CDR3 reads CASSLGRDDGYTF. The CDR3 DNA follows: TGTGCCAGCAGCTTAGGTAGGGACGATGGCTACACCTTC.

The chain employs TRBV11-3 and TRBJ1-1; D remains unclear. The V end lost 4 bases, the J end lost 4 bases, and 13 bases lay between the germline ends. CDR3 size: 14 residues. Germline CDR1 SGHNT, CDR2 YENEEA. CDR3 coding DNA: TGTGCCAGCAGCTCAAGGATTGAGGTCACTGAAGCTTTCTTT. Translating it yields CASSSRIEVTEAFF.

This chain joins TRBV3-1 and TRBJ2-7; D is ambiguous. The CDR3 has 16 amino acids. The V and J ends lost 1 base and 0 bases respectively, with 13 bases between them. Germline V lookup: CDR1 LGHDT, CDR2 YNNKEL (reference sequence). CDR3 loop: CASSQGSDPSSYEQYF. CDR3 nucleotides: TGTGCCAGCAGCCAAGGGTCGGACCCGAGCTCCTACGAGCAGTACTTC.

This clonotype was recorded at least ten times. The gene calls are TRBV20-1 and TRBJ1-5; 9 nucleotides align to TRBD1. The germline V gene has CDR1 DFQATT and CDR2 SNEGSKA (reference sequence). The V and J ends lost 1 base and 2 bases, in that order; junction bases with no gene match: 0. The CDR3 is 14 amino acids. CDR3: CSARGQGGNQPQHF. CDR3 in DNA: TGCAGTGCTAGAGGACAGGGGGGCAATCAGCCCCAGCATTTT.

In its sample, this clonotype was seen many times. The chain combines TRBV20-1 with TRBJ2-7; D ambiguous. The CDR3 is 16 residues long. Trimming pared 7 bases from V and 1 base from J, leaving 23 bases between. Germline V gene sequence: CDR1 DFQATT, CDR2 SNEGSKA (reference sequence). The CDR3 here is CSGHLGPRHRSYEQYF. Here the CDR3 DNA reads TGCAGTGGCCACCTAGGTCCCCGCCACCGGTCCTACGAGCAGTACTTC.